This record covers a single TCR beta chain. A much larger clone differs from this one at a single base, so this may be a read error. Other DNA sequences from this sample encode an identical CDR3 as well. This record comes from a study of metastatic and nonmetastatic thyroid tumors. The overall study: Peripheral blood and tumor or nodule samples from malignant and benign thyroid patients were compared.

Per the germline V gene, CDR1 is MNHEY and CDR2 is SMNVEV (reference sequence). The CDR3 has 15 amino acids. TCRdb re-analyzed the PCR reads through MiXCR. The sample holds 84,000 or so clones, 8% to 9.5% seen once. Each patient came to thyroid surgery without any prior treatment (of any kind). Sample: blood. The receptor was isolated from a female donor with papillary thyroid cancer or a benign thyroid nodule (not recorded which). Some clones in this sample may be carry-over from other donors' samples. The V and J genes are TRBV27 and TRBJ2-3; the match to TRBD1 covers 7 bases. The DNA for the CDR3 is TGTGCCAGCAGTTTCACCGGACAGGTTTCAGATACCCAGTATTTT. This sequence encodes CASSFTGQVSDTQYF.